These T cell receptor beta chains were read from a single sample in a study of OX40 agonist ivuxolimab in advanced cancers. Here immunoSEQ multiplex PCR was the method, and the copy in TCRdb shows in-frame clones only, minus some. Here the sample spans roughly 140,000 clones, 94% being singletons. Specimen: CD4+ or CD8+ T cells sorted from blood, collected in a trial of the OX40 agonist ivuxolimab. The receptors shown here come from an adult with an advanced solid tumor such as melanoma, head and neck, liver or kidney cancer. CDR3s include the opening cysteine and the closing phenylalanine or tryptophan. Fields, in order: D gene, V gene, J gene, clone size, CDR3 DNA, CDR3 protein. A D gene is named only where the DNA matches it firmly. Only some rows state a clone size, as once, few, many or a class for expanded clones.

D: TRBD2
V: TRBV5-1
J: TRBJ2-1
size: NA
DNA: TGCGCCAGCAGTCTGGTAGCGGGAGTGCGCAATGAGCAGTTCTTC
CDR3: CASSLVAGVRNEQFF

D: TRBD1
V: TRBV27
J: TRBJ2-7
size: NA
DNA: TGTGCCAGCAGCCGCAAATCCGGGACAGGGACCTACGAGCAGTACTTC
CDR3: CASSRKSGTGTYEQYF

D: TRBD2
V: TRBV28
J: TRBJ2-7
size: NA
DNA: TGTGCCAGCACCACGGGAGGCTACGAGCAGTACTTC
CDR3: CASTTGGYEQYF

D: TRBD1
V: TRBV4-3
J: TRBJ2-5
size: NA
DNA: TGCGCCAGCAGCCCAGGGACAGTGAGCCAAGAGACCCAGTACTTC
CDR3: CASSPGTVSQETQYF

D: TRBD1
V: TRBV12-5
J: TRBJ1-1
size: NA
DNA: TGTGCTAGTGGTCCCGGACAGGGGGAGGCCATGAACACTGAAGCTTTCTTT
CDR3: CASGPGQGEAMNTEAFF

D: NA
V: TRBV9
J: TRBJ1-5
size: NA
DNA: TGTGCCAGCAGCGAGACGGCCGTAGGGCCCCAGCATTTT
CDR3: CASSETAVGPQHF

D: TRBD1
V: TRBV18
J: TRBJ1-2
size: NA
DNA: TGTGCCAGCTCACCCCTGGACAGGGGCTATGGCTACACCTTC
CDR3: CASSPLDRGYGYTF

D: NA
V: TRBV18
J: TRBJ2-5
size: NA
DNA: TGTGCCAGCTCACCGTCGGGGACCCAAGAGACCCAGTACTTC
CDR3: CASSPSGTQETQYF

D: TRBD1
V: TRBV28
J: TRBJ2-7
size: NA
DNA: TGTGCCAGCAGCCCCACTACAGGGGGACAGTACGAGCAGTACTTC
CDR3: CASSPTTGGQYEQYF

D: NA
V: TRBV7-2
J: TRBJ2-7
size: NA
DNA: TGTGCCAGCAGCTCCCTGATTTCCTACGAGCAGTACTTC
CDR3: CASSSLISYEQYF

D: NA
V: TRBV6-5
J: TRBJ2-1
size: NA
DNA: TGTGCCAGCAGTTACCGCGGGACAAGCTACAATGAGCAGTTCTTC
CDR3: CASSYRGTSYNEQFF

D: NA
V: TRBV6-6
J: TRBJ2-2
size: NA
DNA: TGTGCCAGCATCATCCAGGGGACCGGGGAGCTGTTTTTT
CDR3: CASIIQGTGELFF

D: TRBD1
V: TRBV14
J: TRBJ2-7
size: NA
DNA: TGTGCCAGCAGCCCAGGACAGGGGTCGCGATTTGACTCCTACGAGCAGTACTTC
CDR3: CASSPGQGSRFDSYEQYF

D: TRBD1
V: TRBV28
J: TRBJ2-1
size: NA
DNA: TGTGCCAGCCGCGGGACAGGGGACTACAATGAGCAGTTCTTC
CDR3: CASRGTGDYNEQFF

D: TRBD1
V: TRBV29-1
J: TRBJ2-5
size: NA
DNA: TGCAGCGTTTCGGGACAGGTACAAGAGACCCAGTACTTC
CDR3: CSVSGQVQETQYF

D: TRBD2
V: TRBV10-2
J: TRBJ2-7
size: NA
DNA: TGCGCCAGCAGGAAGGACGGGACTAGCGGGGGGGTAGGGGAGCAGTACTTC
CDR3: CASRKDGTSGGVGEQYF

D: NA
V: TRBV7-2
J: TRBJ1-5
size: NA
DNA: TGTGCCAGCAGACCCGCGGGGGGTGGGAATCAGCCCCAGCATTTT
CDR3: CASRPAGGGNQPQHF

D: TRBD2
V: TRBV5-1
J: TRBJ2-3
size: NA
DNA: TGCGCCAGCAGCCAACTAGCGGGGGGACGAGATACGCAGTATTTT
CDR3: CASSQLAGGRDTQYF

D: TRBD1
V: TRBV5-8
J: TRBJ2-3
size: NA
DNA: TGTGCCAGCAGCTTCAGGGGGCTAGGAGATACGCAGTATTTT
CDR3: CASSFRGLGDTQYF

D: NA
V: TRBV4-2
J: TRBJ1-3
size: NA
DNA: TGTGCCAGCAGCCCGCGGGGGGGATTCGACTCTGGAAACACCATATATTTT
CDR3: CASSPRGGFDSGNTIYF

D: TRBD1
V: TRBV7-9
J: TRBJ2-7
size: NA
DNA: TGTGCCAGCAGCAGACAGGGCCCCTACGAGCAGTACTTC
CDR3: CASSRQGPYEQYF

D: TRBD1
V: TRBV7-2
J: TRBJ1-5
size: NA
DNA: TGTGCCAGCAGCCGCGACAGGGACCAGCCCCAGCATTTT
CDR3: CASSRDRDQPQHF

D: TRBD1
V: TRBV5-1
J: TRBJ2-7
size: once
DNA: TGCGCCAGCAGCCAACCGGGACAGTCGTCCGAGCAGTACTTC
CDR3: CASSQPGQSSEQYF

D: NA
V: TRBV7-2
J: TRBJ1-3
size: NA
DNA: TGTGCCAGCAGCTTGGGTCTTTGGATTGGAAACACCATATATTTT
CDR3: CASSLGLWIGNTIYF

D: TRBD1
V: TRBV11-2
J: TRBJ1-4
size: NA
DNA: TGTGCCAGCAGCCCGTGGACAGGGGCTGCAACTAATGAAAAACTGTTTTTT
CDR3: CASSPWTGAATNEKLFF

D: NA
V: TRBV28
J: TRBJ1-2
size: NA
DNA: TGTGCCAGCAGTTCAGGGCCCTATGGCTACACCTTC
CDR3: CASSSGPYGYTF

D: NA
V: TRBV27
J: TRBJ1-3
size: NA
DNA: TGTGCCAGCAGTTTACGGGTTGAAAACACCATATATTTT
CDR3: CASSLRVENTIYF

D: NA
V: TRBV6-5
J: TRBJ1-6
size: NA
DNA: TGTGCCAGCAGTTATTATCAGGGGAATTCACCCCTCCACTTT
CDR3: CASSYYQGNSPLHF

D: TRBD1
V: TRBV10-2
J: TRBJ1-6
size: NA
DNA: TGCGCCAGCCGGGACAGGGGCGCCGTCGAGGTCCTCCACTTT
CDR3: CASRDRGAVEVLHF

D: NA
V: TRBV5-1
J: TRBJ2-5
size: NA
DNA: TGCGCCAGCAGCTTCGGGGACCCCGGTGTAACGACCCAGTACTTC
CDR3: CASSFGDPGVTTQYF

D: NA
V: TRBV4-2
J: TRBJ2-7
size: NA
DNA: TGTGCCAGCAGCCACCTCATTGGGTCCTCCTACGAGCAGTACTTC
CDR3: CASSHLIGSSYEQYF